Below, 12 T cell receptor beta chains from the same sample are listed, as sequenced in a study of identical twins. TCRdb reprocessed the 5' RACE reads via MiXCR and lists one record per CDR3 protein. The sample yields some 660,000 distinct CDR3 sequences, 8% to 9% seen once. In addition, the sample was reused for a study of yellow fever vaccine responses in identical twins.

The sequenced sample was PBMCs. Receptor source: a woman under 30 in good health.

Only a few counts were recorded for this clonotype. The chain is built from TRBV12-3 or TRBV12-4 and TRBJ2-7, with TRBD2 identical over 8 bases. V was clipped by 6 bases and J by 0 bases; unmatched bases: 10. The CDR3 is made up of 16 amino acids. The CDR3, as DNA: TGTGCCAGCAGCCGGCAAACTAGCGGACACTCCTACGAGCAGTACTTC. Translating gives CASSRQTSGHSYEQYF.

The table lists this clonotype with a few counts. The chain carries TRBV7-8 and TRBJ2-2; 8 bases are shared with TRBD1. V was clipped by 3 bases and J by 4 bases; unmatched bases: 4. This CDR3 is 15 amino acids long. Germline V gives CDR1 SGHVS, CDR2 FQNEAQ. The CDR3 protein is CASSLRQGFTGELFF. The CDR3 DNA reads TGTGCCAGCAGCTTGAGACAGGGGTTCACCGGGGAGCTGTTTTTT. Full variable domain (remainder filled in from reference TRBV7-8 and TRBJ2-2): GAGVSQSPRYKVAKRGQDVALRCDPISGHVSLFWYQQALGQGPEFLTYFQNEAQLDKSGLPSDRFFAERPEGSVSTLKIQRTQQEDSAVYLCASSLRQGFTGELFFGEGSRLTVL.

This clonotype turned up a few times. This chain connects TRBV28 to TRBJ1-5; D is possibly TRBD1 (5 bases). Trimming pared 6 bases from V and 2 bases from J, leaving 11 bases between. The CDR3 has 14 amino acids. The germline CDR1 and CDR2 sequences are MDHEN and SYDVKM. The CDR3 is CASRMQGGNQPQHF. CDR3 coding DNA: TGTGCCAGCAGGATGCAGGGAGGCAATCAGCCCCAGCATTTT.

This chain links TRBV13 with TRBJ2-4, with D unresolved. The CDR3 spans 15 residues. Germline-derived CDR1 and CDR2 are PRHDT and FYEKMQ (reference sequence). Trimming pared 0 bases from V and 6 bases from J, leaving 12 bases between. The CDR3 spells CASSLGGRSSNIQYF. The CDR3 coding sequence is TGTGCCAGCAGCTTAGGGGGCAGATCCTCAAACATTCAGTACTTC.

This clonotype was picked up a small number of times. The V gene is TRBV18, the J gene TRBJ2-5, with 10 bases lining up with TRBD2. The CDR3 has 18 residues. CDR1 and CDR2 (germline): KGHSH, LQKENI. J lost 5 bases, V lost 0 bases, and 12 bases had no gene match. CDR3 sequence reads: CASSPPKTGTSDWETQYF. The CDR3 bases are TGTGCCAGCTCACCACCCAAAACCGGGACTAGCGATTGGGAGACCCAGTACTTC.

The genes are TRBV5-1 and TRBJ2-7; D is perhaps TRBD1 (5 bases). Germline lookup yields CDR1 SGHRS and CDR2 YFSETQ. This CDR3 has 16 amino acids. Between the trimmed V and J ends, which lost 3 bases and 3 bases, there was a span of 19 bases. The CDR3 DNA reads TGCGCCAGCAGCTGGGAAGGGAAGGGGCGGATCTACGAGCAGTACTTC. Translating it yields CASSWEGKGRIYEQYF. The whole variable domain, remainder taken from reference TRBV5-1 and TRBJ2-7, is KAGVTQTPRYLIKTRGQQVTLSCSPISGHRSVSWYQQTPGQGLQFLFEYFSETQRNKGNFPGRFSGRQFSNSRSEMNVSTLELGDSALYLCASSWEGKGRIYEQYFGPGTRLTVT.

This clonotype was picked up a small number of times. The chain recombines TRBV12-3 or TRBV12-4 with TRBJ1-5; TRBD1 matches 9 bases. Trimming at V came to 5 bases and at J to 7 bases, leaving 9 bases not matched to a gene. This CDR3 contains 15 residues. The CDR3, as DNA: TGTGCCAGCAGTCCGGGGGACAGGGTGAGGCAGCCCCAGCATTTT. This codes for CASSPGDRVRQPQHF.

The chain has TRBV20-1 and TRBJ2-7; D is ambiguous. This CDR3 has 13 residues. Looked up from germline, CDR1 is DFQATT and CDR2 is SNEGSKA (reference sequence). Trimming cost V 1 base and J 3 bases, with 10 bases left between them. CDR3 coding DNA: TGCAGTGCTAGAGGGGTTAGCTACTACGAGCAGTACTTC. As protein: CSARGVSYYEQYF.

In this sample, this clonotype turned up many times. The gene calls are TRBV12-3 or TRBV12-4 and TRBJ1-4; 7 nucleotides agree with TRBD1. This CDR3 contains 14 residues. Trimming cost V 5 bases and J 4 bases; bases outside gene matches: 4. Written as DNA, the CDR3 is TGTGCCAGCAGTCTACAGGGGTTTAATGAAAAACTGTTTTTT. It is translated as CASSLQGFNEKLFF.

This clonotype has at least ten counts. The V and J genes are TRBV2 and TRBJ2-1; D unclear. The CDR3 contains 14 residues. Germline V CDR1 and CDR2: SNHLY, FYNNEI. The V and J ends lost 7 bases and 5 bases respectively, with 15 bases between them. The CDR3 spells CASNQFIRDNEQFF. The CDR3 DNA follows: TGTGCCAGCAACCAATTCATTAGGGACAATGAGCAGTTCTTC.

This clonotype has just a few counts. This chain uses TRBV3-1 with TRBJ2-7; TRBD1 is a possible D gene (5 bases). This CDR3 contains 16 residues. V was pared by 5 bases and J by 1 base, with 18 bases between. Germline V gives CDR1 LGHDT, CDR2 YNNKEL (reference sequence). In DNA form, the CDR3 reads TGTGCCAGCAGCACCCGAGTTGTCAGGGATTCCTACGAGCAGTACTTC. It is translated as CASSTRVVRDSYEQYF.

The sample holds a few counts of this clonotype. The rearrangement uses TRBV6-5 and TRBJ2-1; TRBD2 matches 7 bases. Germline CDR1 is MNHEY and CDR2 is SVGAGI. The CDR3 loop spans 15 amino acids. Trimming cost V 3 bases and J 1 base; bases outside gene matches: 3. The CDR3 DNA is TGTGCCAGCAGTTATTCTAGCGGTTCCTACAATGAGCAGTTCTTC. Residues: CASSYSSGSYNEQFF.